This T cell receptor (beta chain) was recovered during a study of OX40 agonist ivuxolimab in advanced cancers. Using immunoSEQ multiplex PCR, the repertoire was profiled, and TCRdb retains in-frame clones only, with some absent. In the table there are some 30,000 clones, roughly 80% of which are singletons. The CDR3 is 15 amino acids. V lost 6 bases and J lost 0, with 12 bases in between. Germline V CDR1 and CDR2: MDHEN, SYDVKM. Collection of blood occurred at baseline, at cycle 4 day 1, and at cycle 7 day 1. The origin of this receptor is an adult with an advanced solid tumor such as melanoma, head and neck, liver or kidney cancer. The gene calls are TRBV28 and TRBJ2-4; D is uncertain. Sequences were derived from CD4+ or CD8+ T cells sorted from blood, sampled in a trial of the OX40 agonist ivuxolimab. CDR3 nucleotide sequence: TGTGCCAGCAGATCAGGATCCTTAGCCAAAAACATTCAGTACTTC. Translating it yields CASRSGSLAKNIQYF. The whole variable domain, filled in from reference TRBV28 and TRBJ2-4, reads DVKVTQSSRYLVKRTGEKVFLECVQDMDHENMFWYRQDPGLGLRLIYFSYDVKMKEKGDIPEGYSVSREKKERFSLILESASTNQTSMYLCASRSGSLAKNIQYFGAGTRLSVL.